The source of this TCR beta chain is a study of siplizumab effects on memory and regulatory T cells. Study conclusions and caveats: Solely a minor proportion of alloreactive clones could be assigned to unstimulated subsets.

A word on this clone: As yet, its antigen is unknown.

CDR3 length: 17 residues. V shed 4 bases and J 6 bases; nucleotides not matched to a gene: 14. Per the germline V gene, CDR1 is SGHAT and CDR2 is FQNNGV. The protocol was immunoSEQ multiplex PCR, while the TCRdb copy is restricted to in-frame clones and leaves out a portion. The sample records around 100,000 clones, roughly 94% being singletons. The sequencing input was Tregs sorted from blood. This receptor was taken from a human donor in good health. The V and J genes are TRBV11-2 and TRBJ2-2, with 7 positions matching TRBD2. Here the CDR3 reads CASSYRPDRLASGELFF. The CDR3 DNA sequence: TGTGCCAGCAGCTACAGGCCCGACAGACTAGCCTCCGGGGAGCTGTTTTTT.